This T cell receptor beta chain was sequenced during a study of T cell repertoires in cytomegalovirus infection. For the study at large: Indications of both CMV infection and matching HLA type were provided by public TCR beta signatures. Overall study results and limits: The cumulative frequency of public TCR beta families distinguished individuals who carried CMV together with the relevant HLA.

TCRdb reprocessed the reads with MiXCR, giving one entry per CDR3 protein. Here the sample spans more than 200,000 distinct CDR3 sequences, around 8.7% being singletons. V trimming: 7 bases; J trimming: 4 bases; junction bases outside the gene matches: 6. Germline CDR1 SGHTA, CDR2 FQGNSA. The CDR3 is 13 residues long. This clonotype was picked up many times. Its antigen is as yet unknown. The sequencing input was PBMCs. The chain uses TRBV7-2 and TRBJ1-2, with 7 bases lining up with TRBD1. This TCR came from a human donor in good health (CMV status not recorded). Some clones in this sample may be carry-over from other donors' samples. The CDR3 DNA is TGTGCCAGCAACCCGACAGGGTTCTATGGCTACACCTTC. The encoded protein is CASNPTGFYGYTF.